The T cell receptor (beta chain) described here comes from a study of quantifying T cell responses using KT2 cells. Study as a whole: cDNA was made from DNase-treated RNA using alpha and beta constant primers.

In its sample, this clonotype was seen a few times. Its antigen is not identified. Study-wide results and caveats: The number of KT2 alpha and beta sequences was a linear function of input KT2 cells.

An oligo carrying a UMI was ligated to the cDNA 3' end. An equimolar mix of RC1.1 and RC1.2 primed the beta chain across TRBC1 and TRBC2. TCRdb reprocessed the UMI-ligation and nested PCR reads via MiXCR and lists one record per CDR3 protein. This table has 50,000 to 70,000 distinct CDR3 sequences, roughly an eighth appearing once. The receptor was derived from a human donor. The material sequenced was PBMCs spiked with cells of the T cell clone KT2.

Here the CDR3 reads CASSLAPGFLAGVWSTDTQYF. The CDR3 coding sequence is TGTGCCAGCAGTTTAGCCCCAGGGTTTCTAGCGGGAGTATGGAGCACAGATACGCAGTATTTT. The V call is TRBV27, the J call TRBJ2-3; 10 bases match TRBD2. CDR1 and CDR2 (germline): MNHEY, SMNVEV (reference sequence). The CDR3 has 21 amino acids. V was pared by 2 bases and J by 0 bases, with 17 bases of the junction left unmatched.